Presented here are 9 T cell receptor beta chains from one specimen sequenced in a study of response to subunit inactivated influenza vaccine (dated by TCRdb to the late 2010s). Receptor amplification or capture employed RT-PCR. The run used an Illumina HiSeq 2500. Using fastp trimming at Q25 and MiXCR clonotype assembly, TCRdb reanalyzed the public sequencing data and kept in-frame beta chains. When rows share a CDR3 protein, they turn into one entry using the most common DNA and genes. The sample table holds hundreds of thousands of distinct CDR3 sequences, of which 15% to 20% were seen once. Roughly 3.1% of the sample rests with the top ten. The starting material was CD4+ T cells sorted from PBMCs, obtained less than 30 months after vaccination. These receptors were collected from a man aged 45-69 years who received an inactivated influenza vaccine. Donor details come from another sample of the same person, matched by shared clones.

The rearrangement links TRBV10-2 to TRBJ2-7, with D tentatively TRBD1 (5 bases). CDR1 is WSHSY, CDR2 SAAADI, per germline. V was pared by 9 bases and J by 5 bases, with 11 bases between. The CDR3 is made up of 11 amino acids. CDR3: CASKGVHEQYF. The CDR3 DNA is TGCGCCAGTAAAGGGGTCCACGAGCAGTACTTC.

The chain joins TRBV20-1 to TRBJ1-1, with a weak D call TRBD1 (6 bases). The CDR3 has 16 amino acids. Germline V gives CDR1 DFQATT, CDR2 SNEGSKA (reference sequence). With 6 bases removed from V and 1 base from J, the gap between germline ends came to 21 bases. For the CDR3, the DNA is TGCAGTGCCCGCAGGAGGGGGGCCACTCCGAACACTGAAGCTTTCTTT. Amino acid sequence: CSARRRGATPNTEAFF.

The table lists this clonotype with a few counts. The J gene is TRBJ1-1, the V gene TRBV4-1; D possibly corresponds to TRBD1 (6 bases). CDR3 length: 15 amino acids. Germline-derived CDR1 and CDR2 are MGHRA and YSYEKL. V was cut by 1 base and J by 1 base, with 10 bases left in between. The chain's CDR3 is CASSQADRENTEAFF. The CDR3 DNA sequence: TGCGCCAGCAGCCAAGCGGACAGAGAGAACACTGAAGCTTTCTTT.

The chain recombines TRBV5-5 with TRBJ1-5; TRBD1 matches at 7 bases. The CDR3 extends over 16 amino acids. The germline V gene encodes CDR1 SGHKS and CDR2 YYEKEE (reference sequence). V dropped 3 bases and J dropped 3; count of bases not matched to a gene: 9. The CDR3 here is CASSSNDRVVNQPQHF. The CDR3 DNA is TGTGCCAGCAGCTCGAACGACAGGGTTGTCAATCAGCCCCAGCATTTT.

In its sample, this clonotype was seen a few times. The V call is TRBV11-2, the J call TRBJ2-5; D is perhaps TRBD2 (7 bases). This CDR3 has 17 residues. Germline CDR1 SGHAT, CDR2 FQNNGV. Trimming pared 1 base from V and 1 base from J, leaving 16 bases between. The CDR3 loop reads CASSLVGGGGPQETQYF. DNA of the CDR3: TGTGCCAGCAGCTTAGTCGGTGGGGGGGGCCCCCAAGAGACCCAGTACTTC.

This clonotype was seen a handful of times. The rearrangement uses TRBV7-2 and TRBJ2-7; 9 nucleotides line up with TRBD1. The CDR3 sequence is 15 residues long. Germline V gene data show CDR1 as SGHTA and CDR2 as FQGNSA. J gave up 5 bases and V 1 base, and 6 bases lay outside the gene matches. The CDR3 protein is CASSLVTGGGHEQYF. The CDR3 nucleotides read TGTGCCAGCAGCTTAGTCACAGGGGGCGGCCACGAGCAGTACTTC.

This clonotype was recorded at least ten times. This chain connects TRBV12-3 or TRBV12-4 to TRBJ1-2; 8 nucleotides align to TRBD1. This CDR3 comprises 13 residues. V gave up 1 base and J gave up 6 bases; unmatched junction bases: 1. In DNA, the CDR3 is TGTGCCAGCAGTTTAGGGACAGGGAATGGCTACACCTTC. This gives the protein CASSLGTGNGYTF.

V is TRBV29-1 and J is TRBJ1-2, with 10 nucleotides matching TRBD1. The germline CDR1 and CDR2 sequences are SQVTM and ANQGSEA. The CDR3 covers 14 residues. Trimming took 7 bases from V and 9 from J; bases not matched to a gene: 14. The CDR3 coding sequence is TGCAGCGCCCAAGGGGACAGGGGAAGGAGGCGCTACACCTTC. Translation: CSAQGDRGRRRYTF.

This chain links TRBV6-2 or TRBV6-3 with TRBJ2-3; D gene ambiguous. CDR1 and CDR2 (germline): MNHEY, SVGEGT. CDR3 size: 15 residues. V shed 3 bases and J shed 2 bases, with 12 bases lying between them. The CDR3 sequence: CASSYRKSSTDTQYF. The CDR3 nucleotides read TGTGCCAGCAGTTATCGGAAGTCGTCCACAGATACGCAGTATTTT.